In its sample, the clone carrying this T cell receptor beta chain was seen a few times. This sample was taken from a study of PD-L1 blockade in urothelial cancer. Libraries were prepared by immunoSEQ multiplex PCR; TCRdb keeps only in-frame clonotypes and omits some of them. In the table there are around 33,000 clones, roughly 80% of which are singletons. Germline V gene lookup returns CDR1 MDHEN and CDR2 SYDVKM. The ends lost 3 bases at V and 1 base at J; junction bases unmatched: 8. The CDR3 length is 16 residues. As to time point: pretreatment peripheral blood. The sample here was PBMCs, taken around atezolizumab (anti-PD-L1) treatment. The chain combines TRBV28 with TRBJ2-5; 7 bases line up with TRBD2. The clonotype comes from a man in his fifties or sixties with urothelial cancer. CDR3 coding DNA: TGTGCCAGCAGTTTCTTGGCGTGGGGGGGCCAAGAGACCCAGTACTTC. Its protein product is CASSFLAWGGQETQYF.